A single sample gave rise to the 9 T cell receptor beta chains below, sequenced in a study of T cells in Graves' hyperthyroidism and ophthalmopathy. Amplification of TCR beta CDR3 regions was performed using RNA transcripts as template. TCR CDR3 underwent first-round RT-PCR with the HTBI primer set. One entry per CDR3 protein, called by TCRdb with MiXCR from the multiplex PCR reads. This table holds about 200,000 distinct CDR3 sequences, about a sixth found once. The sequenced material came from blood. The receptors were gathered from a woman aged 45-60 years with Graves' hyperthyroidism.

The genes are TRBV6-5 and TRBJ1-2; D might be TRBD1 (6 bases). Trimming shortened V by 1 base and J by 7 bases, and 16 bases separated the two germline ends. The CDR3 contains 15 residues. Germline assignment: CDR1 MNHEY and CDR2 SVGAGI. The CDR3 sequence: CASSYFSAGEGGYTF. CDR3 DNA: TGTGCCAGCAGTTACTTCTCGGCAGGGGAGGGTGGCTACACCTTC.

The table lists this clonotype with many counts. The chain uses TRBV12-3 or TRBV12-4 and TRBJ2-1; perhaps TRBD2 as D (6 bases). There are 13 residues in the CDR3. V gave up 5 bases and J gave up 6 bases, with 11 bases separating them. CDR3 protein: CASSPTSLNEQFF. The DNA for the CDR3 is TGTGCCAGCAGTCCTACTAGCCTCAATGAGCAGTTCTTC.

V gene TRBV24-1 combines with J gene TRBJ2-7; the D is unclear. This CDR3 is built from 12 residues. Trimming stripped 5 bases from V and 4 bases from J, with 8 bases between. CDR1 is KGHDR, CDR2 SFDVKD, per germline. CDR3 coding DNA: TGTGCCACCAGTGGAGTTGGTTACGAGCAGTACTTC. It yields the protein CATSGVGYEQYF.

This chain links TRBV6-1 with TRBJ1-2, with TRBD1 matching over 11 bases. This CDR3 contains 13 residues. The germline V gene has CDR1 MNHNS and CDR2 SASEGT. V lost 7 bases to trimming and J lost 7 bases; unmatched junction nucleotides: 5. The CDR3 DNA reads TGTGCCAGCAAACCGGGACAGGGGGGTGGCTACACCTTC. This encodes CASKPGQGGGYTF.

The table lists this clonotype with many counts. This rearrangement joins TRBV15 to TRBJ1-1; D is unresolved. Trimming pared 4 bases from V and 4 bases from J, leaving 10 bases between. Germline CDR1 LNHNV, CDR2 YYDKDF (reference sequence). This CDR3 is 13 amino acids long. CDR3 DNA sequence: TGTGCCACCAGCATTCACCAGAGCACTGAAGCTTTCTTT. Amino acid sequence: CATSIHQSTEAFF.

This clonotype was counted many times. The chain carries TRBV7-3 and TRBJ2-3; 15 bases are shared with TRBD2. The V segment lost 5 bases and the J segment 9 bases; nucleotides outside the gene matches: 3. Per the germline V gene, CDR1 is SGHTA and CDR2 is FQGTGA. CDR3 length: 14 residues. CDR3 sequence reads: CASSRTSGRETQYF. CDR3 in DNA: TGTGCCAGCAGCCGGACTAGCGGGAGGGAGACGCAGTATTTT.

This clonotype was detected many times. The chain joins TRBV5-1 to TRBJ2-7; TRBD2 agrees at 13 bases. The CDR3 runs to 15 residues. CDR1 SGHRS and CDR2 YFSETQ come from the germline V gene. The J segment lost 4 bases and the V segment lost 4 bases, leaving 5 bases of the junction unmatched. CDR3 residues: CASSRTSGSIYEQYF. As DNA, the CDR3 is TGCGCCAGCAGCCGGACTAGCGGGAGTATTTACGAGCAGTACTTC. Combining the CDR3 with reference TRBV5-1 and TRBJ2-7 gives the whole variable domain KAGVTQTPRYLIKTRGQQVTLSCSPISGHRSVSWYQQTPGQGLQFLFEYFSETQRNKGNFPGRFSGRQFSNSRSEMNVSTLELGDSALYLCASSRTSGSIYEQYFGPGTRLTVT.

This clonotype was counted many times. The CDR3 coding sequence is TGTGCCAGCAGCTTTCCTCTCTCAGGGGAACTGTTTTTT. Protein: CASSFPLSGELFF. The chain couples TRBV7-8 to TRBJ1-4; a weak D match, TRBD1 (6 bases). This CDR3 spans 13 amino acids. Per the germline V gene, CDR1 is SGHVS and CDR2 is FQNEAQ. The V and J ends lost 3 bases and 12 bases respectively, with 14 bases between them.

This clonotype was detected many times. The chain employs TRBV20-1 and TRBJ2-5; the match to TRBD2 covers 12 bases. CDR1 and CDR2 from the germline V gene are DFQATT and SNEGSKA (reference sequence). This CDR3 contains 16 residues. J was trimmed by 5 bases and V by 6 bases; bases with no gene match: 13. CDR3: CSAMETSGSTRETQYF. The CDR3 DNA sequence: TGCAGTGCGATGGAGACTAGCGGGAGTACGAGGGAGACCCAGTACTTC.